The 15 T cell receptor beta chains presented below share a single source sample, sequenced in a study of healthy donors' naive CD4 and CD8 T cells. Starting from about 0.55 ug of total RNA, TCR libraries were made with linear amplification. Via MiXCR, TCRdb re-called the reads, giving one row per CDR3 protein. The sample lists approximately 180,000 distinct CDR3 sequences, nearly 75% occurring once. Sequenced material: naive CD4+ and CD8+ T cells sorted from blood, pooled from several donors. The receptor set was obtained from a pool of human donors in good health; the sample pools cells from several healthy donors.

The chain couples TRBV29-1 to TRBJ1-2; D gene unclear. Trimming shortened V by 5 bases and J by 5 bases, and 21 bases separated the two germline ends. This CDR3 contains 15 residues. In germline, CDR1 is SQVTM, CDR2 ANQGSEA. The CDR3 here is CSVNPTSWANYGYTF. As DNA, the CDR3 is TGCAGCGTTAACCCCACAAGTTGGGCGAATTATGGCTACACCTTC. The full variable domain, its missing parts supplied by reference TRBV29-1 and TRBJ1-2, is SAVISQKPSRDICQRGTSLTIQCQVDSQVTMMFWYRQQPGQSLTLIATANQGSEATYESGFVIDKFPISRPNLTFSTLTVSNMSPEDSSIYLCSVNPTSWANYGYTFGSGTRLTVV.

This clonotype was found a few times. The chain couples TRBV5-6 to TRBJ2-3, with D hard to call. This CDR3 spans 13 amino acids. Looked up from germline, CDR1 is SGHDT and CDR2 is YYEEEE. The germline V and J ends were trimmed by 4 bases and 0 bases, with 6 bases remaining between them. CDR3 protein: CASSRTSTDTQYF. DNA for the CDR3: TGTGCCAGCAGCCGGACCAGCACAGATACGCAGTATTTT. The whole variable domain, remainder taken from reference TRBV5-6 and TRBJ2-3, is DAGVTQSPTHLIKTRGQQVTLRCSPKSGHDTVSWYQQALGQGPQFIFQYYEEEERQRGNFPDRFSGHQFPNYSSELNVNALLLGDSALYLCASSRTSTDTQYFGPGTRLTVL.

The gene calls are TRBV27 and TRBJ2-7, with TRBD2 as a possible D gene (7 bases). From germline, CDR1 is MNHEY and CDR2 SMNVEV (reference sequence). The CDR3 is made up of 11 amino acids. Trimming took 8 bases from V and 6 from J, leaving 11 bases between them. The CDR3 reads CASWEGGEQYF. CDR3 nucleotides: TGTGCCAGCTGGGAGGGGGGCGAGCAGTACTTC.

The V call is TRBV6-2 or TRBV6-3, the J call TRBJ2-5; 8 bases are a match to TRBD1. Germline CDR1 MNHEY, CDR2 SVGEGT. J was trimmed by 0 bases and V by 5 bases; bases with no gene match: 11. The CDR3 has 17 residues. The chain's CDR3 is CASSENRQGPYQETQYF. The CDR3 DNA reads as TGTGCCAGCAGTGAAAACCGACAGGGGCCTTACCAAGAGACCCAGTACTTC.

V and J are TRBV29-1 and TRBJ2-3; the D is unclear. The ends were cut back, 6 bases at V and 6 bases at J, with 13 bases in the middle. The CDR3 contains 12 residues. Germline values: CDR1 SQVTM, CDR2 ANQGSEA. The CDR3 DNA reads TGCAGCGTAGTTTCGATTGGGGATACGCAGTATTTT. Its translation is CSVVSIGDTQYF.

The chain combines TRBV6-5 with TRBJ2-1; TRBD2 matches at 7 bases. Germline V gene sequence: CDR1 MNHEY, CDR2 SVGAGI. With V trimmed by 9 bases and J by 9 bases, 11 bases remained unmatched. CDR3 size: 13 residues. The CDR3 protein is CASLAGPGSEQFF. CDR3 DNA: TGTGCCAGTTTAGCGGGTCCTGGCAGTGAGCAGTTCTTC.

Only a few counts were recorded for this clonotype. The V and J genes are TRBV6-1 and TRBJ2-7; D remains ambiguous. Germline CDR1 and CDR2: MNHNS and SASEGT. Trimming pared 1 base from V and 3 bases from J, leaving 7 bases between. This CDR3 spans 13 amino acids. The CDR3 coding sequence is TGTGCCAGCAGTGAAGTGCTAATCTACGAGCAGTACTTC. The encoded protein is CASSEVLIYEQYF.

The chain couples TRBV7-8 to TRBJ1-1; no clear D. The germline V gene has CDR1 SGHVS and CDR2 FQNEAQ. The V and J ends lost 3 bases and 2 bases respectively, with 10 bases between them. The CDR3 has 14 residues. Here the CDR3 DNA reads TGTGCCAGCAGCTTCTACAACCTAAACACTGAAGCTTTCTTT. Translation: CASSFYNLNTEAFF.

The chain carries TRBV11-2 and TRBJ1-5; no clear D gene. The CDR3 is 15 amino acids. Germline CDR1 SGHAT, CDR2 FQNNGV. V lost 0 bases and J lost 3, with 9 bases in between. This CDR3 is CASSLDPGLNQPQHF. The CDR3 DNA sequence: TGTGCCAGCAGCTTAGATCCCGGGCTCAATCAGCCCCAGCATTTT.

The chain employs TRBV18 and TRBJ1-1; D is perhaps TRBD1 (5 bases). The length of the CDR3 is 16 residues. V lost 5 bases to trimming and J lost 2 bases, with 18 bases between them. Germline loops: CDR1 KGHSH, CDR2 LQKENI. The CDR3 DNA follows: TGTGCCAGCTCATCCCTAGGGGAGGTTCCCAACACTGAAGCTTTCTTT. Translated, it gives CASSSLGEVPNTEAFF.

J is TRBJ2-5 and V is TRBV6-6; 11 bases match TRBD2. Germline assignment: CDR1 MNHNY and CDR2 SVGAGI (reference sequence). The CDR3 is made up of 16 amino acids. Unmatched junction bases numbered 8, after V lost 4 bases and J lost 4 bases. CDR3 sequence (DNA): TGTGCCAGCAGTTCGTTTACTAGCGGGAGCGGAGAGACCCAGTACTTC. As protein: CASSSFTSGSGETQYF.

This chain joins TRBV6-5 and TRBJ2-5, with D perhaps given as TRBD1 or TRBD2 (5 bases each). Germline assignment: CDR1 MNHEY and CDR2 SVGAGI. Deletions cut 0 bases from V and 1 base from J, with 15 bases between. CDR3 length: 17 amino acids. The CDR3 region has the DNA TGTGCCAGCAGTTACTCGATTCCAGGGAGCCCCCAAGAGACCCAGTACTTC. This gives the protein CASSYSIPGSPQETQYF.

The V call is TRBV27, the J call TRBJ1-3, with TRBD1 matching over 7 bases. V trimming: 5 bases; J trimming: 7 bases; junction bases outside the gene matches: 8. This CDR3 comprises 14 residues. Germline CDR1 MNHEY, CDR2 SMNVEV (reference sequence). In DNA, the CDR3 is TGTGCCAGCAGTAACCGGGACAGAGGGAACACCATATATTTT. Translating it yields CASSNRDRGNTIYF.

The V and J genes are TRBV29-1 and TRBJ2-5; perhaps TRBD2 as D (5 bases). The CDR3 has 13 amino acids. V was pared by 5 bases and J by 5 bases, with 15 bases between. Germline CDR1 and CDR2: SQVTM and ANQGSEA. The CDR3 sequence is CSVTLTSEETQYF. CDR3 nucleotide sequence: TGCAGCGTTACCCTAACTAGTGAGGAGACCCAGTACTTC.

This clonotype occurred a few times. CDR3 sequence reads: CASSLAGARGETQYF. CDR3 bases: TGTGCCAGCAGCTTGGCAGGGGCTAGGGGGGAGACCCAGTACTTC. The gene calls are TRBV5-4 and TRBJ2-5; TRBD1 is a possible D gene (6 bases). The V gene lost 0 bases and the J gene lost 5 bases, with 14 bases spanning the gap. The CDR3 contains 15 residues. Looked up from germline, CDR1 is SGHNT and CDR2 is YYREEE (reference sequence). The whole variable domain, remainder taken from reference TRBV5-4 and TRBJ2-5, is ETGVTQSPTHLIKTRGQQVTLRCSSQSGHNTVSWYQQALGQGPQFIFQYYREEENGRGNFPPRFSGLQFPNYSSELNVNALELDDSALYLCASSLAGARGETQYFGPGTRLLVL.